This T cell receptor beta chain was profiled in a study of blood T cell repertoires in COVID-19. Study background: In each case, the material was cDNA or gDNA derived from T cells, B-cell-depleted T cells, or PBMCs.

Libraries were prepared by immunoSEQ multiplex PCR; TCRdb keeps only in-frame clonotypes and omits some of them. The sample yields more than 200,000 clones, around 88% seen once. The CDR3 spans 11 residues. The germline V and J ends were trimmed by 6 bases and 8 bases, with 10 bases remaining between them. The source material was peripheral blood. This TCR came from a man aged 35 to 55 with active or convalescent COVID-19. The rearrangement links TRBV12-3 or TRBV12-4 to TRBJ1-2; the D gene is possibly TRBD1 (6 bases). The DNA of the CDR3 is TGTGCCAGCAGCTCAGGGGTCGGCTACACCTTC. Protein: CASSSGVGYTF.